This T cell receptor beta chain was identified during a study of OX40 agonist ivuxolimab in advanced cancers. About the study: Ivuxolimab, an antibody that agonizes OX40 (CD134), was administered to the patients. Patients receiving dose escalation had hepatocellular carcinoma, melanoma, renal cell or head and neck cancer. Study findings and constraints: The study found among the lowest clonal expansion in partial responders at 0.1-3.0 mg/kg.

Patients who had autoimmune disease history or got systemic immunosuppression were left out. The ends lost 8 bases at V and 3 bases at J; junction bases unmatched: 6. Germline assignment: CDR1 MNHNY and CDR2 SVGAGI (reference sequence). CDR3 length equals 14 residues. This table comes from immunoSEQ multiplex PCR, and its TCRdb copy is limited to in-frame clones, with some not included. The sample has 80,000 or so clones; over 85% are singletons. As for this clone: Antigen unknown.

The sequenced sample was CD4+ or CD8+ T cells sorted from blood, obtained in a trial of the OX40 agonist ivuxolimab. The TCR originated in an adult with an advanced solid tumor such as melanoma, head and neck, liver or kidney cancer. The chain has TRBV6-6 and TRBJ1-2; TRBD1 matches 10 bases. CDR3 region: CASLTGGFYYGYTF. In DNA, the CDR3 is TGTGCCAGCTTGACAGGGGGCTTCTACTATGGCTACACCTTC.